These 21 T cell receptor beta chains originate from one sample sequenced in a study of post-analysis software for immune sequencing data. No antigen has been identified for these receptors. Unique molecular identifiers were carried by the TCR beta cDNA libraries. TCRdb re-called the PCR reads with MiXCR, one entry per CDR3 protein. The data show about 540,000 distinct CDR3 sequences, approximately 34% seen once. Study-wide points: About 5 TRBV segments were significantly more frequent in patients than in controls. TRBV5-6, TRBV5-1 and TRBV20-1 were among these segments.

Sequencing input: blood. Source of these receptors: a girl between 2 and 17 years old with multiple sclerosis.

Concerning this clonotype itself: The junction differs from germline at one of its ends, possibly a read error. The rearrangement joins TRBV7-6 to TRBJ1-1, with D maybe TRBD1 (6 bases). From germline, CDR1 is SGHVS and CDR2 FNYEAQ. The CDR3 runs 16 residues. DNA for the CDR3: TGTGCCGGCAGCCGTAACTCAGGGGCGGCTAACACTGAAGCTTTCTTT. Protein: CAGSRNSGAANTEAFF.

This clonotype was picked up a small number of times. The chain joins TRBV9 to TRBJ2-1, with D tentatively TRBD2 (7 bases). Between the trimmed V and J ends, which lost 0 bases and 5 bases, there was a span of 12 bases. Germline CDR1 reads SGDLS; CDR2 reads YYNGEE. This CDR3 comprises 15 residues. The CDR3 DNA is TGTGCCAGCAGCGTAGGAGGGGGGGCCCACAATGAGCAGTTCTTC. Its protein is CASSVGGGAHNEQFF.

In this sample, this clonotype turned up a few times. The rearrangement joins TRBV14 to TRBJ2-1; weak D call: TRBD1 (6 bases). The CDR3 spans 16 residues. The germline V and J ends were trimmed by 1 base and 3 bases, with 13 bases remaining between them. Germline assignment: CDR1 SGHDN and CDR2 FVKESK. The CDR3 loop is CASSQVWDTSYNEQFF. In nucleotides, the CDR3 is TGTGCCAGCAGCCAAGTGTGGGACACCAGCTACAATGAGCAGTTCTTC.

The chain links TRBV20-1 to TRBJ2-1; 7 bases line up with TRBD2. The CDR3 is made up of 16 amino acids. Germline CDR1 DFQATT, CDR2 SNEGSKA (reference sequence). The trim removed 2 bases at V and 0 bases at J, leaving 7 bases unmatched. The CDR3 bases are TGCAGTGCTAGATCCAGCGGGATGAGCTCCTACAATGAGCAGTTCTTC. This sequence encodes CSARSSGMSSYNEQFF.

The chain is built from TRBV5-1 and TRBJ1-1, with D hard to call. Germline assignment: CDR1 SGHRS and CDR2 YFSETQ. This CDR3 has 20 residues. Trimming shortened V by 1 base and J by 3 bases, and 28 bases separated the two germline ends. The CDR3 loop reads CASSLFTPKVRRIRDTEAFF. The CDR3 region has the DNA TGCGCCAGCAGCTTGTTTACCCCCAAAGTAAGGCGGATAAGGGACACTGAAGCTTTCTTT.

V usage is TRBV7-6 and J usage is TRBJ2-1, with 7 bases fitting TRBD1. Germline CDR1 is SGHVS and CDR2 is FNYEAQ. Trimming cost V 4 bases and J 8 bases; bases outside gene matches: 14. CDR3 length equals 16 residues. CDR3 nucleotide sequence: TGTGCCAGCAGCTCACCCCCTACGACAGGGCCCCATGAGCAGTTCTTC. Translation gives CASSSPPTTGPHEQFF.

In DNA form, the CDR3 reads TGCGCCAGCAGCCAAGAGGGGGCCTTGACCGGGGAGCTGTTTTTT. Translated, it gives CASSQEGALTGELFF. The J gene is TRBJ2-2, the V gene TRBV4-1; TRBD1 might be the D (6 bases). CDR1 and CDR2 (germline): MGHRA, YSYEKL. Trimming pared 0 bases from V and 5 bases from J, leaving 10 bases between. The CDR3 runs to 15 residues.

The rearrangement links TRBV4-1 to TRBJ2-6; D might be TRBD2 (5 bases). V lost 2 bases, J lost 0 bases, and 8 bases lay in between. Germline CDR1 MGHRA, CDR2 YSYEKL. The CDR3 consists of 16 residues. As DNA, the CDR3 is TGCGCCAGCAGCCAATGGGAGAGCTCTGGGGCCAACGTCCTGACTTTC. This encodes CASSQWESSGANVLTF.

This clonotype was counted once. The V and J genes are TRBV6-1 and TRBJ2-1; D may match TRBD1 or TRBD2 (6 bases each). The CDR3 sequence is 17 residues long. The V gene's germline CDR1 is MNHNS and CDR2 SASEGT. The V and J ends lost 2 bases and 4 bases respectively, with 18 bases between them. CDR3 bases: TGTGCCAGCAGTGAAAGGATCAACAGGGCGGGGTACAATGAGCAGTTCTTC. This translates into CASSERINRAGYNEQFF.

DNA for the CDR3: TGCAGTTTTGTCCGTAGGGGTGAAGGGAACACTGAAGCTTTCTTT. It translates to CSFVRRGEGNTEAFF. This sequence joins TRBV20-1 and TRBJ1-1; maybe TRBD1 (5 bases). Trimming took off 8 bases at V and 1 base at J, with 20 bases between the two ends. There are 15 residues in the CDR3. Germline CDR1 reads DFQATT; CDR2 reads SNEGSKA (reference sequence).

Only a few counts were recorded for this clonotype. The chain employs TRBV4-1 and TRBJ2-1; no definite D call. Trimming removed 3 bases from V and 5 bases from J, with 17 bases in between. This CDR3 region has 16 residues. The germline CDR1 and CDR2 sequences are MGHRA and YSYEKL. The CDR3 loop is CASSHPPARLNNEQFF. The CDR3 coding sequence is TGCGCCAGCAGCCACCCCCCAGCGCGCCTCAACAATGAGCAGTTCTTC.

The table lists this clonotype with a few counts. This chain joins TRBV20-1 and TRBJ2-7; the D call may be TRBD1 or TRBD2 (6 bases each). The germline V gene encodes CDR1 DFQATT and CDR2 SNEGSKA (reference sequence). V was trimmed by 3 bases and J by 6 bases, leaving 18 bases between them. This CDR3 is 14 amino acids long. The CDR3 nucleotides are TGCAGTGCTAGCGGGGGACATGGCCTAGGCGAGCAGTACTTC. It translates to CSASGGHGLGEQYF.

The chain has TRBV6-1 and TRBJ2-5, with D possibly being TRBD2 (7 bases). The tail of the sequence fits TRBJ2-7 better, so the J call may be wrong. Per germline, CDR1 MNHNS and CDR2 SASEGT. The CDR3 is made up of 14 amino acids. This CDR3 is CASSGPRRGGEQYF. CDR3 coding DNA: TGTGCCAGCAGTGGCCCTAGGAGGGGGGGCGAGCAGTACTTC.

The gene calls are TRBV6-6 and TRBJ2-3; 8 positions match TRBD2. This CDR3 spans 17 amino acids. In germline, CDR1 is MNHNY, CDR2 SVGAGI (reference sequence). V trimming: 2 bases; J trimming: 4 bases; junction bases outside the gene matches: 11. The CDR3, as DNA: TGTGCCAGCAGTTACCAGCCCCCGGGACTAGGTGCAGATACGCAGTATTTT. Its translation: CASSYQPPGLGADTQYF.

This clonotype was detected only a few times. V gene TRBV12-3 or TRBV12-4 combines with J gene TRBJ2-7, with D uncertain. TRBJ2-5 matches the DNA end more closely, so the J call is doubtful. The CDR3 contains 11 residues. Written as DNA, the CDR3 is TGTGCCAGTAGTCCCCTGGGGACCCAGTACTTC. Protein: CASSPLGTQYF.

This chain uses TRBV5-6 with TRBJ1-2, with TRBD1 as a possible D gene (5 bases). This CDR3 has 13 amino acids. With 5 bases removed from V and 0 bases from J, the gap between germline ends came to 8 bases. Germline V gene data show CDR1 as SGHDT and CDR2 as YYEEEE. This CDR3 is CASSMDTNYGYTF. DNA for the CDR3: TGTGCCAGCAGTATGGACACTAACTATGGCTACACCTTC.

The rearrangement uses TRBV28 and TRBJ1-6; no definite D call. CDR1 and CDR2 (germline): MDHEN, SYDVKM. The CDR3 is 14 residues long. V lost 4 bases to trimming and J lost 5 bases, with 9 bases between them. CDR3 sequence: CASSSHGNNSPLHF. DNA of the CDR3: TGTGCCAGCAGTTCCCACGGGAATAATTCACCCCTCCACTTT.

This clonotype has just a few counts. The chain has TRBV20-1 and TRBJ2-5, with unresolved D. The CDR3 covers 16 residues. Germline V CDR1 and CDR2: DFQATT, SNEGSKA (reference sequence). The germline V and J ends were trimmed by 0 bases and 3 bases, with 17 bases remaining between them. The CDR3 is CSARDGPRVDEETQYF. In DNA, the CDR3 is TGCAGTGCTAGAGACGGCCCCCGGGTGGATGAAGAGACCCAGTACTTC.

This chain joins TRBV7-9 and TRBJ2-7, with D perhaps matching TRBD1 (5 bases). This CDR3 is built from 18 residues. Germline-derived CDR1 and CDR2 are SEHNR and FQNEAQ (reference sequence). Trimming removed 1 base at V and 1 base at J, with 20 bases between. In DNA, the CDR3 is TGTGCCAGCAGCTTAGAGGTGGTGGAAGGGGTTGTATCCTACGAGCAGTACTTC. It translates to CASSLEVVEGVVSYEQYF.

Note on this clonotype: A much larger clone differs by one base, so this may be a read error. The CDR3 sequence is CNVELSSSSYEQYF. In DNA form, the CDR3 reads TGCAACGTTGAGCTCAGCTCCAGCTCCTACGAGCAGTACTTC. The J gene is TRBJ2-7, the V gene TRBV29-1; D unclear. Germline lookup yields CDR1 SQVTM and CDR2 ANQGSEA. The CDR3 covers 14 residues.

This clonotype has only a few counts. The chain recombines TRBV7-9 with TRBJ2-5; 7 bases are a match to TRBD2. The junction had 5 bases not matched to a gene; V was cut back by 2 bases and J by 2 bases. The CDR3 has 15 amino acids. Germline loops: CDR1 SEHNR, CDR2 FQNEAQ (reference sequence). CDR3 sequence (DNA): TGTGCCAGCAGCTTAACTAAACTAGCGCAAGAGACCCAGTACTTC. It is translated as CASSLTKLAQETQYF.